One sample yielded the 2 T cell receptor beta chains listed below, sequenced in a study of T cell responses to AZD1222 COVID-19 vaccine. Generated by immunoSEQ multiplex PCR, the TCRdb table keeps only in-frame clones and is missing some. The sample lists 100,000 to 120,000 clones, around 90% seen once, with roughly 15% in the top ten. This material consisted of peripheral blood, taken 28 days after the second AZD1222 dose. The receptors stem from an adult who received the AZD1222 COVID-19 vaccine.

V usage is TRBV19 and J usage is TRBJ1-2; TRBD1 agrees at 9 bases. Germline-derived CDR1 and CDR2 are LNHDA and SQIVND (reference sequence). The CDR3 is made up of 14 amino acids. Trimming at V came to 4 bases and at J to 7 bases, leaving 7 bases not matched to a gene. CDR3 residues: CASSTEGQGGGYTF. For the CDR3, the DNA is TGTGCCAGTAGTACCGAGGGACAGGGAGGTGGCTACACCTTC. Filled out from reference TRBV19 and TRBJ1-2, the complete variable domain reads DGGITQSPKYLFRKEGQNVTLSCEQNLNHDAMYWYRQDPGQGLRLIYYSQIVNDFQKGDIAEGYSVSREKKESFPLTVTSAQKNPTAFYLCASSTEGQGGGYTFGSGTRLTVV.

A note on this clone: Germline is not matched at one junction end, which may reflect a read error. CDR3 sequence reads: CASSEQRRGAHF. CDR3 DNA: TGTGCCAGCAGTGAGCAGCGGCGGGGGGCCCACTTC. The gene calls are TRBV6-1 and TRBJ2-5, with 8 nucleotides matching TRBD2. CDR3 length: 12 residues. The V gene's germline CDR1 is MNHNS and CDR2 SASEGT.